These T cell receptor beta chains were read from a single sample in a study of T cell repertoires in cytomegalovirus infection. Antigens of these TCRs are unknown. TCRdb used MiXCR to reprocess the reads, holding one entry per CDR3 protein. The sample shows hundreds of thousands of distinct CDR3 sequences, 42% of them seen only once. This material consisted of cultured PBMCs, taken from culture after CMV antigen stimulation. The receptors stem from a human donor in good health (CMV status not recorded). Some clones in this sample may be carry-over from other donors' samples. Both conserved end residues are part of each CDR3. Fields, in order: clone size, J gene, V gene, D gene, CDR3 DNA, CDR3 protein. D genes are given only for firm matches. Some rows mark clone size as missing; the rest say once, few, many or name a class of expanded clone.

NA	TRBJ1-1	TRBV6-1	NA	TGTGCCAGCATGGCCTGGGCAAATCGATTCACTGAAGCTTTCTTT	CASMAWANRFTEAFF
few	TRBJ2-7	TRBV20-1	TRBD1	TGCAGTGCTAGAGGGGAGACAGGGGTATCCTACGAGCAGTACTTC	CSARGETGVSYEQYF
NA	TRBJ2-3	TRBV2	NA	TGTGCCAGCAGTGAAGGGGGCCGATGGCGTACAGATACGCAGTATTTT	CASSEGGRWRTDTQYF
NA	TRBJ2-3	TRBV4-3	NA	TGCGCCAGCAGCCAAGGACGGGCAGGGGCCCTCACAGATACGCAGTATTTT	CASSQGRAGALTDTQYF
NA	TRBJ2-7	TRBV11-2	NA	TGTGCCAGCAGCTCAAACACTGGCCGGGACTCCTACGAGCGGTACTTC	CASSSNTGRDSYERYF
NA	TRBJ1-2	TRBV15	TRBD1	TGTGCCACCAGCAGCCCCGACAGGGGGCCTGTCGGCTACACCTTC	CATSSPDRGPVGYTF
NA	TRBJ1-6	TRBV28	NA	TGTGCCAGCAGTTTGGACAGACCAAGCTCCTATAATTCACCCCTCCACTTT	CASSLDRPSSYNSPLHF
NA	TRBJ2-1	TRBV12-3/TRBV12-4	TRBD2	TGTGCCAGCAGTTGGGGGGGGTCCCAGAATGAGCAGTTCTTC	CASSWGGSQNEQFF
NA	TRBJ1-5	TRBV24-1	NA	TGTGCCACCAGTGATGTTAATCAGCCCCAGCATTTT	CATSDVNQPQHF
once	TRBJ2-1	TRBV7-2	TRBD2	TGTGCCAGCAGCTTAGAGGCTACTAGCGGGGAACATAACAATGAGCAGTTCTTC	CASSLEATSGEHNNEQFF
NA	TRBJ1-4	TRBV6-1	TRBD1	TGTGCCAGCAGTGAAACCGGGACAGGGGTTGAAAAACTGTTTTTT	CASSETGTGVEKLFF
few	TRBJ2-4	TRBV5-5	TRBD2	TGTGCCAGCAGCCCACCAGCGGGAGGAGGGGACATTCAGTACTTC	CASSPPAGGGDIQYF
few	TRBJ1-4	TRBV7-2	NA	TGTGCCAGCAGCTGGGAAGGCTGGGATTTGGAACTGTTTTTT	CASSWEGWDLELFF
NA	TRBJ2-1	TRBV27	NA	TGTGCCAGCAGTTTATTCTCCAGCCACATTGCAGCGACGCATGAGCAGTTCTTC	CASSLFSSHIAATHEQFF
NA	TRBJ1-3	TRBV7-2	NA	TGTGCCAGCAGCTTAGGGGCTTTCTCTGGAAACACCATATATTTT	CASSLGAFSGNTIYF
few	TRBJ2-7	TRBV28	NA	TGTGCCAGCAGTCTCCGATCCATACACGGCTACGAGCAGTACTTC	CASSLRSIHGYEQYF
few	TRBJ2-1	TRBV6-2/TRBV6-3	NA	TGTGCCAGCAGTTCCTTGGATGAGCAGTTCTTC	CASSSLDEQFF
NA	TRBJ2-7	TRBV4-1	TRBD2	TGTGCCAGCAGCCAAGAAAGGCTAGCGGGGGTCGAGCAGTACTTC	CASSQERLAGVEQYF
few	TRBJ1-4	TRBV27	NA	TGTGCCAGCAGTTTGGGGCAGGGTTCTGAAAAACTGTTTTTT	CASSLGQGSEKLFF
NA	TRBJ1-4	TRBV7-9	NA	TGTGCCAGCAGCTTAGCTGTGGGGCCAAAACTGTTTTTT	CASSLAVGPKLFF
few	TRBJ2-2	TRBV28	TRBD1	TGTGCCAGCAGGACCGACAGGGCGACCGGGGAGCTGTTTTTT	CASRTDRATGELFF
NA	TRBJ2-3	TRBV12-3/TRBV12-4	NA	TGTGCCAGCAACCTACAGGCAGATACGCAGTATTTT	CASNLQADTQYF
few	TRBJ2-5	TRBV6-2/TRBV6-3	TRBD2	TGTGCCAGCCGGACTAGGCGGGGGGGCCATGAGACCCAGTACTTC	CASRTRRGGHETQYF
few	TRBJ1-6	TRBV27	NA	TGTGCCAGCAGCCAGGGTGTTCCGAATTCACCCCTCCACTTT	CASSQGVPNSPLHF
NA	TRBJ1-6	TRBV6-6	TRBD1	TGTGCCAGCAGTTACTCTACCCCGGGACAGGGAGATTTCGGCTCACCCCTCCACTTT	CASSYSTPGQGDFGSPLHF
few	TRBJ2-1	TRBV7-8	NA	TGTGCCAGCAGCTTCGGTCCTTTCGGGGAGCAGTTCTTC	CASSFGPFGEQFF
few	TRBJ2-7	TRBV10-2	TRBD2	TGCGCCACGCGGGGGGGACTAGCGGGGCTCTCCTACGAGCAGTACTTC	CATRGGLAGLSYEQYF
NA	TRBJ1-6	TRBV6-2/TRBV6-3	NA	TGTGCCAGCACCCCCCCAGGGTTGGATTCACCCCTCCACTTT	CASTPPGLDSPLHF
few	TRBJ2-3	TRBV25-1	NA	TGTGCCAGCAGTGAATTGTCGGCCACAGATACGCAGTATTTT	CASSELSATDTQYF
NA	TRBJ1-6	TRBV7-2	NA	TGTGCCAGCAGCTTAGAACCGAATTCACCCCTCCACTTT	CASSLEPNSPLHF
NA	TRBJ1-1	TRBV18	NA	TGTGCCAGTTCACCGTGGGGGGAGACTGAAGCTTTCTTT	CASSPWGETEAFF
NA	TRBJ2-2	TRBV6-2/TRBV6-3	NA	TGTGCCAGCGCACGAGGCACCGGGGAGCTGTTTTTT	CASARGTGELFF
NA	TRBJ1-3	TRBV5-1	NA	TGCGCCAGCAGCGATGGAGGGAGTACTGGAAACACCATATATTTT	CASSDGGSTGNTIYF
NA	TRBJ1-1	TRBV6-6	NA	TGTGCCAGCAGTTACTCGTCCTCAGGGGCCGGAGCTTTCTTT	CASSYSSSGAGAFF
NA	TRBJ2-5	TRBV7-8	TRBD2	TGTGCCAGCAGCCAAAGGACTAGCGGGGGGGCCTTCCAAGAGACCCAGTACTTC	CASSQRTSGGAFQETQYF
NA	TRBJ2-2	TRBV10-3	NA	TGTGCCATCAGTGAGTCTGGCGGAGCCGGGGAGCTGTTTTTT	CAISESGGAGELFF
NA	TRBJ1-2	TRBV7-2	TRBD1	TGTGCCAGCAGCCCCGGACAGGGCCGGTCCTATTATGGCTACACCTTC	CASSPGQGRSYYGYTF
few	TRBJ2-3	TRBV7-2	NA	TGTGCCAGCAGACCTTTTTTGACTAGCACAGATACGCAGTATTTT	CASRPFLTSTDTQYF
NA	TRBJ1-1	TRBV10-2	NA	TGCGCCAGCAACAACTGGGAACAGAACACTGAAGCTTTCTTT	CASNNWEQNTEAFF
NA	TRBJ1-1	TRBV20-1	NA	TGCAGTGCCAGCCTAGGACAGAACACTGAAGCTTTCTTT	CSASLGQNTEAFF
NA	TRBJ1-1	TRBV4-1	NA	TGCGCCAGCAGCCAGGGTTTGATGAACACTGAAGCTTTCTTT	CASSQGLMNTEAFF
NA	TRBJ1-1	TRBV7-2	NA	TGTGCCAGCAGCTTAGTCCCCCCGCGGGGGGGCACTGAAGCTTTCTTT	CASSLVPPRGGTEAFF
NA	TRBJ2-5	TRBV7-9	TRBD2	TGTGCCAGCAGCGTGACTAGCGGGAGTCTTCGGGAGACCCAGTACTTC	CASSVTSGSLRETQYF
NA	TRBJ1-6	TRBV7-9	NA	TGTGCCAGCAGCTTAGCGGTAGGGGCTTATTCACCCCTCCACTTT	CASSLAVGAYSPLHF
NA	TRBJ2-5	TRBV15	NA	TGTGCCACCAGCAGAGTAGCCCGGGGACAAGAGACCCAGTACTTC	CATSRVARGQETQYF
NA	TRBJ2-7	TRBV30	NA	TGTGCCTGGAGTTTTCGGGACGAGCAGTACTTC	CAWSFRDEQYF
NA	TRBJ2-3	TRBV20-1	NA	TGCAGTGCTGGGGGGTTCTTTAGCACAGATACGCAGTATTTT	CSAGGFFSTDTQYF
NA	TRBJ1-1	TRBV7-9	NA	TGTGCCAGCAGCTTGACTGCCCTTAGAGCTTTCTTT	CASSLTALRAFF
NA	TRBJ1-1	TRBV5-1	NA	TGCGCCAGCAGCTCTAGTGAGGTGGGCACTGAAGCTTTCTTT	CASSSSEVGTEAFF
few	TRBJ2-5	TRBV7-2	NA	TGTGCCAGCAGCTCCACTAGAATGGAGACCCAGTACTTC	CASSSTRMETQYF
NA	TRBJ2-7	TRBV7-9	NA	TGTGCCAGCAGCTGGGGGGCGGGAGTACCCTACGAGCAGTACTTC	CASSWGAGVPYEQYF
NA	TRBJ2-7	TRBV4-2	TRBD2	TGTGCCAGCAGCCTACCGACTAGCGGCGGGACGAACGAGCAGTACTTC	CASSLPTSGGTNEQYF
NA	TRBJ2-5	TRBV29-1	NA	TGCAGCGTTACCCCGCCGGAGACCCAGTACTTC	CSVTPPETQYF
NA	TRBJ1-6	TRBV7-2	NA	TGTGCCAGCAGCTTAGCTAGGGCCTTCATTTCGTCACCCCTCCACTTT	CASSLARAFISSPLHF
NA	TRBJ2-1	TRBV5-1	NA	TGCGCCAGCAGCATCGGGAGTCTTTACAATGAGCAGTTCTTC	CASSIGSLYNEQFF
NA	TRBJ2-6	TRBV19	TRBD1	TGTGCCAGTAGCCGAGTAACCGGGACAGCCGGGGCCAACGTCCTGACTTTC	CASSRVTGTAGANVLTF
NA	TRBJ1-1	TRBV19	NA	TGTGCCAGTAGTATGTGGGTGAAGGGGAACACTGAAGCTTTCTTT	CASSMWVKGNTEAFF
few	TRBJ2-3	TRBV7-2	TRBD2	TGTGCCAGCAGCTTAGCAAGACTAGCGGTGCAGGGGTATTTT	CASSLARLAVQGYF